This T cell receptor (beta chain) appears in the sequencing data of a study of a mutant IDH1 vaccine in newly diagnosed glioma (dated by TCRdb to about 2021). About the investigation overall: Eight vaccinations were administered to patients in weeks 1, 3, 5, 7, 11, 15, 19 and 23, corresponding to visits V03 through V10. The approximately 32 treated patients were approximately 60% male and about 40% female, with a mean age of about 43 years. In the chemotherapy-containing groups, vaccination started alongside temozolomide cycles, whereas in patients who had radiotherapy alone it started 4-6 weeks after radiotherapy. Before enrollment, patients had received standard therapy of radiotherapy alone, temozolomide alone, or radiochemotherapy with temozolomide; most received the combination. Peripheral blood was drawn at six visits: V03 (baseline), V05, V07, V10, V12 and V13. For exploratory analyses, around 23 treated patients had longitudinal TCRB deep sequencing done wherever samples were available. What the work shows at the level of the full study, not this receptor alone: Pseudoprogression seemed to be unrelated to changes in the top peripheral T cell clonotypes found by TCRB sequencing. Immune responses induced by the vaccine were seen in roughly 95% of patients across multiple MHC alleles. The authors stated that sample limitations prevented analyses of patient blood samples from being reproduced. PBMC samples for TCRB deep sequencing were selected based on availability.

Receptor libraries were prepared by the immunoSEQ multiplex PCR assay. Rearranged TCR beta chain sequences were amplified with the hsTCRB Kit following the manufacturer's protocol. Sequencing of TCRB libraries was carried out on an Illumina MiSeq. The study's processing was this. Demultiplexing, trimming and gene mapping were performed with the kit vendor's proprietary platform. As stored in TCRdb, this immuneACCESS dataset retains in-frame rearrangements with V and J assigned. A fraction of the clones does not appear; measured against another copy, unresolved V genes explain less than half of the discrepancy, and the remainder lacks a known reason. V, J and clone size are taken as reported in that table, and D and trimming were inferred from the DNA itself. Across this sample there are 25,000 to 30,000 clones, with 80% to 90% seen only once. The top ten clones comprise over 15% of the sample. Per the publication, the time point label means: week 5, during vaccination. Each vaccine dose, consisting of 300 ug of a 20-mer mutant IDH1 peptide in Montanide, was administered subcutaneously with topical imiquimod. Newly diagnosed WHO grade 3 or 4 IDH1-mutant astrocytomas showing loss of nuclear ATRX were present in the donors. The samples were drawn from NOA16, a multicentre, single-arm, open-label phase I trial in Germany that tested a mutant IDH1 peptide vaccine in humans for the first time. Genomic DNA for TCRB sequencing was extracted from EDTA blood using the DNeasy Blood and Tissue Kit.

Between the V and J ends, shortened by 6 bases and 1 base respectively, the junction contains 10 bases. Its CDR3 holds 14 amino acids, cysteine through phenylalanine. Solely the CDR3 DNA is kept, with 42 bases framed from the first base. Via the germline V gene (reference sequence), CDR1 is SEHNR and CDR2 FQNEAQ. Of note for this clone: Its antigen has not been determined. There are no base qualities to consult, and no much larger clone falls within one base.

Sample: PBMCs, taken from a glioma patient whose treatment included an IDH1 peptide vaccine. The chain couples TRBV7-9 to TRBJ1-5, with TRBD1 tentatively as D gene (5 bases match). This sequence originates from a man in his late teens or twenties with glioma. The nucleotide sequence is given as TGTGCCAGCAGTTCGACAGAGAGCAATCAGCCCCAGCATTTT. This yields the protein CASSSTESNQPQHF.